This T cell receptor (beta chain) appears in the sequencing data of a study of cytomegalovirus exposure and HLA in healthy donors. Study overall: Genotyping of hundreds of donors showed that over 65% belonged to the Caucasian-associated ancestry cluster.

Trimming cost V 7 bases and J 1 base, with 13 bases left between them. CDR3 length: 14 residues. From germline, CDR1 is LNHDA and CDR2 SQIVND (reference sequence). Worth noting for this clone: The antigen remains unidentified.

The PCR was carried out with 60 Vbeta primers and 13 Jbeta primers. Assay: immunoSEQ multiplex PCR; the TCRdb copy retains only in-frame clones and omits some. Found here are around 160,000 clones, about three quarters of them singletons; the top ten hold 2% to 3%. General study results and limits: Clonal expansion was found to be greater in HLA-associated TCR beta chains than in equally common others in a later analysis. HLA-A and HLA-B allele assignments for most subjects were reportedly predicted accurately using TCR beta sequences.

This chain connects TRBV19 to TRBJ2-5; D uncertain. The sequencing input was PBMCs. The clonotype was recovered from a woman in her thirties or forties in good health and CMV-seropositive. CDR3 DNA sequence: TGTGCCAGTAAACTTTCTTCCGCCCAAGAGACCCAGTACTTC. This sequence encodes CASKLSSAQETQYF.